This TCR beta chain was identified during a study of T cell changes during pregnancy in multiple sclerosis. The CDR3 extends over 15 amino acids. CDR1 is MGHRA, CDR2 YSYEKL, per germline. V lost 0 bases and J lost 4, with 10 bases in between. This clone has only one observation. Data came from immunoSEQ multiplex PCR; TCRdb stores just in-frame clones and leaves some out. Among roughly 40,000 clones, 92% were seen once, and the ten largest hold roughly 13%. The input for sequencing was CD8+ T cells from peripheral blood mononuclear cells, taken in the first trimester of pregnancy. This TCR was sampled from a female donor with multiple sclerosis, enrolled in a pregnancy study. The V and J genes are TRBV4-1 and TRBJ2-1; D remains unclear. The CDR3 here is CASSQDGGDYNEQFF. CDR3 sequence (DNA): TGCGCCAGCAGCCAAGATGGCGGAGATTACAATGAGCAGTTCTTC.